This T cell receptor (beta chain) came from a study of tumor and adjacent non-tumor tissue in lung cancer. Whole-study context: Stage I to III disease affected ten to eleven men and roughly 5 women aged about 31 to 80.

The CDR3 length is 15 residues. J gave up 1 base and V 3 bases, and 3 bases lay outside the gene matches. RNA was extracted from bulk tissue without any cell sorting. Between August and November 2014, newly diagnosed, chemotherapy-naive lung cancer patients underwent thoracic surgery in China. Three rounds of nested PCR, following a modified ARM-PCR protocol, produced the TCRbeta library. MiXCR, run by TCRdb on the multiplex PCR reads, gives a single entry per CDR3 protein. The sample holds 200,000 to 250,000 distinct CDR3 sequences, approximately 74% seen once. This clonotype has a count of ten or more.

The chain uses TRBV12-3 or TRBV12-4 and TRBJ2-5; 9 positions match TRBD2. The specimen was lung tumor tissue. This clonotype was sampled from a man in his sixties with non-small cell lung cancer. The CDR3 region is CASSFLAGPQETQYF. CDR3 bases: TGTGCCAGCAGTTTTCTAGCGGGGCCCCAAGAGACCCAGTACTTC.